The clone carrying this T cell receptor beta chain was recorded many times. Its antigen remains unidentified. The sample comes from a study of T cell repertoires in cytomegalovirus infection. Overall study: Public TCR beta signatures were indicative of both CMV infection and a matching HLA type.

Germline CDR1 reads MDHEN; CDR2 reads SYDVKM. The CDR3 has 15 amino acids. With V trimmed by 8 bases and J by 1 base, 9 bases remained unmatched. Notes on the study in general: The ex vivo response was dominated by HLA-C-restricted CMV-specific TCR beta clonotypes. Cumulated frequencies of public TCR beta families served to identify carriers of CMV plus the relevant HLA.

TCRdb redid the calling of the reads with MiXCR, one entry per CDR3 protein. The sample shows around 280,000 distinct CDR3 sequences, approximately 10% of them seen only once. The sample comprised PBMCs. J is TRBJ1-1 and V is TRBV28; TRBD1 matches at 8 bases. The sequence was obtained from a human donor in good health (CMV status not recorded). Some clones in this sample may be carry-over from other donors' samples. In nucleotides, the CDR3 is TGTGCCAGCTCCCAAGGGGACAGGAGGAACACTGAAGCTTTCTTT. Protein sequence: CASSQGDRRNTEAFF. Together with reference TRBV28 and TRBJ1-1, the CDR3 gives the full variable domain: DVKVTQSSRYLVKRTGEKVFLECVQDMDHENMFWYRQDPGLGLRLIYFSYDVKMKEKGDIPEGYSVSREKKERFSLILESASTNQTSMYLCASSQGDRRNTEAFFGQGTRLTVV.